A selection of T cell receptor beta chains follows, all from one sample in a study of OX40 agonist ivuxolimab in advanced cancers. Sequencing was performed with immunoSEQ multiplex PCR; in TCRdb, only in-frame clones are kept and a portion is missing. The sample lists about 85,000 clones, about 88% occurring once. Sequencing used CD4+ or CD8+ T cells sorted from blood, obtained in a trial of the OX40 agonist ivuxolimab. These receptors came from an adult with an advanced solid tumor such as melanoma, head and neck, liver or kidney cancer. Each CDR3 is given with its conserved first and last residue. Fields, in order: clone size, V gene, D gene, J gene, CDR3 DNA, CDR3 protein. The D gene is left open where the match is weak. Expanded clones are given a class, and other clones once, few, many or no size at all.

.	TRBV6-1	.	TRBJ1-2	TGTGCCAGCAGTCCGAGGGGGGGTAGGGGTAATGGCTACACCTTC	CASSPRGGRGNGYTF
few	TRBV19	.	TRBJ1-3	TGTGCCAGTAGTAGGGTGGCGGGAGTCTCTGGAAACACCATATATTTT	CASSRVAGVSGNTIYF
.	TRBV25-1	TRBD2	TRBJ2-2	TGTGCCACCTCGCGGGGACTAGCGGACACCGGGGAGCTGTTTTTT	CATSRGLADTGELFF
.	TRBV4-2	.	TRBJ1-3	TGTGCCAGCAGCCAAGAGGGGGGTTACTCTGGAAACACCATATATTTT	CASSQEGGYSGNTIYF
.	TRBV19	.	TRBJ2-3	TGTGCCAGTAGTATAGGTCAGGTGCTCACAGATACGCAGTATTTT	CASSIGQVLTDTQYF
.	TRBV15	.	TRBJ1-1	TGTGCCACCAGCAGAGACAAGGGTATGAACACTGAAGCTTTCTTT	CATSRDKGMNTEAFF
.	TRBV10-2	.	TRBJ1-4	TGCGCCAGCAGTGAGTCAGTTGAAAAACTGTTTTTT	CASSESVEKLFF
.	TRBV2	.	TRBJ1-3	TGTGCCAGCAGTGAACGCCGGCTGGGAAACACCATATATTTT	CASSERRLGNTIYF
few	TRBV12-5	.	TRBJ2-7	TGTGCTAGTGGGCGTCGGCAGTACTTC	CASGRRQYF
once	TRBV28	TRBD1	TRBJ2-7	TGTGCCAGCAGTTCCGGACAGGGGGTGTCCTACGAGCAGTACTTC	CASSSGQGVSYEQYF
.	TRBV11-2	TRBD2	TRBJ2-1	TGTGCCAGCAGTGTCGGACTAGCGGGGGGGCCGCAGTTCTTC	CASSVGLAGGPQFF
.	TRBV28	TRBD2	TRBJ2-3	TGTGCCAGCAGTTCCCGACTAGCCAATACGCAGTATTTT	CASSSRLANTQYF
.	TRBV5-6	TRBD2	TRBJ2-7	TGTGCCAGCAGCTTGGCTGGGTGGGCGGGAGGGCCGATCTACGAGCAGTACTTC	CASSLAGWAGGPIYEQYF
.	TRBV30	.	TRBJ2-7	TGTGCCTGGAGCCTGGGGGGTGGGTCCTACGAGCAGTACTTC	CAWSLGGGSYEQYF
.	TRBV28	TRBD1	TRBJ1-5	TGTGCCAGCATTCCCCTGGGTGGGGGGACAGGCAATCAGCCCCAGCATTTT	CASIPLGGGTGNQPQHF
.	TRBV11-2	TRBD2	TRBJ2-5	TGTGCCAGTCACCGGGGGGGCGGCGAGACCCAGTACTTC	CASHRGGGETQYF
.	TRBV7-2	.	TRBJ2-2	TGTGCCAGCAGCTTGGAGGGAATATCAAACACCGGGGAGCTGTTTTTT	CASSLEGISNTGELFF
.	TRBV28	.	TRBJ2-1	TGTGCCAGCAGTTCGACGGGTACCACATACAATGAGCAGTTCTTC	CASSSTGTTYNEQFF
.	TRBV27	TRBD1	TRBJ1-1	TGTGCCAGCAGTTCTCCCAGGGGGCCGATAACTGAAGCTTTCTTT	CASSSPRGPITEAFF
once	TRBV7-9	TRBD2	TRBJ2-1	TGTGCCAGCAGCCACCCGGCGGGACTAGCGGGAATCCACAATGAGCAGTTCTTC	CASSHPAGLAGIHNEQFF
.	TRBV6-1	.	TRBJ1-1	TGTGCCAGCACCTTGACAGAGAACACTGAAGCTTTCTTT	CASTLTENTEAFF